The 26 T cell receptor beta chains in this list originate from one sample, sequenced in a study of cytomegalovirus exposure and HLA in healthy donors. The PCR used 60 Vbeta and 13 Jbeta primers. Measured with immunoSEQ multiplex PCR; TCRdb has only the in-frame clones, and not every one. In the table there are some 160,000 clones, 70% to 80% of which are singletons. Material: PBMCs. Every receptor here comes from a male donor in good health and CMV-seronegative.

This chain joins TRBV10-3 and TRBJ2-3, with 7 nucleotides matching TRBD1. V was clipped by 5 bases and J by 2 bases; unmatched bases: 7. The CDR3 totals 15 residues. Germline assignment: CDR1 ENHRY and CDR2 SYGVKD. CDR3 in DNA: TGTGCCATCAGTCTAGGGGACAGTTCCACAGATACGCAGTATTTT. Protein product: CAISLGDSSTDTQYF.

This sequence joins TRBV7-9 and TRBJ2-3; TRBD2 matches 13 bases. V gave up 3 bases and J gave up 6 bases; unmatched junction bases: 6. The CDR3 contains 16 residues. The germline gives CDR1 SEHNR, CDR2 FQNEAQ (reference sequence). CDR3 sequence: CASSFAGTSGVDTQYF. DNA for the CDR3: TGTGCCAGCAGCTTCGCCGGGACTAGCGGGGTTGATACGCAGTATTTT.

This sequence joins TRBV18 and TRBJ2-5; 9 bases agree with TRBD1. The J call is in doubt because the DNA end fits TRBJ2-7 better. Germline lookup yields CDR1 KGHSH and CDR2 LQKENI. The CDR3 loop spans 15 amino acids. DNA of the CDR3: TGTGCCAGCTCATACTCCGGGACAGGGTCCTACGAGCAGTACTTC. Translating gives CASSYSGTGSYEQYF.

The chain joins TRBV7-2 to TRBJ2-1, with 8 bases identical to TRBD2. Per the germline V gene, CDR1 is SGHTA and CDR2 is FQGNSA. CDR3 size: 15 residues. V dropped 2 bases and J dropped 6; count of bases not matched to a gene: 6. Here the CDR3 DNA reads TGTGCCAGCAGCTTAATCGTAGCGGGGATCAATGAGCAGTTCTTC. Residues: CASSLIVAGINEQFF.

The rearrangement joins TRBV5-6 to TRBJ2-1; 12 positions match TRBD2. The trim removed 2 bases at V and 3 bases at J, leaving 6 bases unmatched. CDR1 and CDR2 from the germline V gene are SGHDT and YYEEEE. This CDR3 has 17 amino acids. The CDR3 sequence: CASSFLGLAGFYNEQFF. In DNA, the CDR3 is TGTGCCAGCAGCTTCTTGGGACTAGCGGGCTTCTACAATGAGCAGTTCTTC.

The V call is TRBV9, the J call TRBJ1-1, with D perhaps matching TRBD1 (5 bases). Looked up from germline, CDR1 is SGDLS and CDR2 is YYNGEE. V gave up 0 bases and J gave up 4 bases, with 7 bases separating them. This CDR3 is 13 amino acids long. The CDR3 here is CASSVEGLTEAFF. The CDR3 DNA reads as TGTGCCAGCAGCGTAGAGGGGCTCACTGAAGCTTTCTTT. Looking up the rest from reference TRBV9 and TRBJ1-1 gives the full variable domain: DSGVTQTPKHLITATGQRVTLRCSPRSGDLSVYWYQQSLDQGLQFLIQYYNGEERAKGNILERFSAQQFPDLHSELNLSSLELGDSALYFCASSVEGLTEAFFGQGTRLTVV.

The CDR3 here is CASSVPSGGDIDTQYF. The DNA for the CDR3 is TGTGCCAGCAGCGTCCCCAGCGGGGGGGATATAGATACGCAGTATTTT. The gene calls are TRBV9 and TRBJ2-3, with TRBD2 matching 10 bases. This CDR3 has 16 residues. The V gene end was trimmed by 2 bases and the J gene end by 5 bases; junction bases not matched to a gene: 8. Germline V gives CDR1 SGDLS, CDR2 YYNGEE.

The gene calls are TRBV7-2 and TRBJ1-2, with a tentative D call TRBD1 (5 bases). The CDR3 length is 15 residues. From germline, CDR1 is SGHTA and CDR2 FQGNSA. With 5 bases removed from V and 2 bases from J, the gap between germline ends came to 15 bases. The CDR3 reads CASSAGTQVNYGYTF. The DNA of the CDR3 is TGTGCCAGCAGCGCCGGGACTCAGGTCAACTATGGCTACACCTTC.

On this clone: In the same sample, other DNA sequences code for this CDR3. The V call is TRBV19, the J call TRBJ1-1; D unresolved. V dropped 3 bases and J dropped 2 bases, with 10 bases sitting between them. The CDR3 runs 14 residues. Per germline, CDR1 LNHDA and CDR2 SQIVND (reference sequence). CDR3 bases: TGTGCCAGTAGTATTGGTTCGGTAAACACTGAAGCTTTCTTT. The encoded protein is CASSIGSVNTEAFF.

This chain connects TRBV19 to TRBJ1-1; TRBD1 matches at 12 bases. This CDR3 comprises 14 residues. The trim removed 5 bases at V and 3 bases at J, leaving 1 base unmatched. Per germline, CDR1 LNHDA and CDR2 SQIVND (reference sequence). The CDR3 nucleotides are TGTGCCAGTAGTGGGACAGGGGGCTACACTGAAGCTTTCTTT. It translates to CASSGTGGYTEAFF. The full variable domain, in which reference TRBV19 and TRBJ1-1 provide the parts outside the CDR3, is DGGITQSPKYLFRKEGQNVTLSCEQNLNHDAMYWYRQDPGQGLRLIYYSQIVNDFQKGDIAEGYSVSREKKESFPLTVTSAQKNPTAFYLCASSGTGGYTEAFFGQGTRLTVV.

The rearrangement uses TRBV13 and TRBJ1-4; D is perhaps TRBD1 (6 bases). The CDR3 covers 14 residues. Germline V gene lookup returns CDR1 PRHDT and CDR2 FYEKMQ (reference sequence). V lost 5 bases, J lost 5 bases, and 12 bases lay in between. The CDR3 here is CASSLGALNEKLFF. The CDR3 DNA follows: TGTGCCAGCAGCCTGGGGGCTTTAAATGAAAAACTGTTTTTT.

With regard to this clone: Other DNA sequences in this sample translate to the same CDR3. The V gene is TRBV5-4, the J gene TRBJ2-3; 7 nucleotides agree with TRBD2. Germline lookup yields CDR1 SGHNT and CDR2 YYREEE (reference sequence). The CDR3 extends over 15 amino acids. The ends lost 5 bases at V and 1 base at J; junction bases unmatched: 7. The CDR3 is CASRLERGRTDTQYF. CDR3 in DNA: TGTGCCAGCAGACTCGAGCGGGGCCGCACAGATACGCAGTATTTT.

This chain links TRBV5-1 with TRBJ1-1, with a tentative D call TRBD1 (6 bases). V lost 0 bases, J lost 1 base, and 13 bases lay in between. CDR1 is SGHRS, CDR2 YFSETQ, per germline. The CDR3 has 16 residues. This CDR3 reads CASSLGQGRGNTEAFF. The CDR3 DNA follows: TGCGCCAGCAGCTTGGGTCAGGGGCGAGGGAACACTGAAGCTTTCTTT.

This rearrangement joins TRBV10-2 to TRBJ2-3, with TRBD2 identical over 9 bases. Germline V lookup: CDR1 WSHSY, CDR2 SAAADI. The junction had 18 bases not matched to a gene; V was cut back by 8 bases and J by 0 bases. The CDR3 runs to 19 residues. CDR3 nucleotides: TGCGCCAGCGAACCGTGGACCGGGACTAGCATATCTAGCACAGATACGCAGTATTTT. It translates to CASEPWTGTSISSTDTQYF.

There are a few counts of this clone. The chain joins TRBV28 to TRBJ1-1; D gene unclear. Germline V gene sequence: CDR1 MDHEN, CDR2 SYDVKM. The CDR3 totals 14 residues. Trimming took off 2 bases at V and 7 bases at J, with 14 bases between the two ends. This chain's CDR3 is CASSLSDGVNEAFF. The CDR3, as DNA: TGTGCCAGCAGTTTAAGCGACGGGGTTAATGAAGCTTTCTTT.

The genes are TRBV7-2 and TRBJ2-1, with D hard to call. V gave up 4 bases and J gave up 7 bases, with 11 bases separating them. From germline, CDR1 is SGHTA and CDR2 FQGNSA. CDR3 length equals 13 residues. The DNA for the CDR3 is TGTGCCAGCAGCTCCCCGGTTGTAAATGAGCAGTTCTTC. Translating gives CASSSPVVNEQFF.

There are a few counts of this clone. The chain carries TRBV28 and TRBJ2-1; D may be TRBD2 (7 bases). Germline CDR1 is MDHEN and CDR2 is SYDVKM. With 9 bases removed from V and 0 bases from J, the gap between germline ends came to 15 bases. The CDR3 covers 15 residues. The CDR3 DNA reads as TGTGCCAGTTTTGAGGGGGGGAGCTCCTACAATGAGCAGTTCTTC. This encodes CASFEGGSSYNEQFF.

The chain is built from TRBV5-1 and TRBJ1-6, with unresolved D. V lost 4 bases, J lost 5 bases, and 7 bases lay in between. The CDR3 loop spans 13 amino acids. Germline V CDR1 and CDR2: SGHRS, YFSETQ. The CDR3 reads CASSIRDNSPLHF. CDR3 in DNA: TGCGCCAGCAGCATCCGCGATAATTCACCCCTCCACTTT.

The genes are TRBV29-1 and TRBJ2-3; 7 nucleotides agree with TRBD1. Trimming removed 3 bases from V and 0 bases from J; junction bases left unmatched: 3. The CDR3 is made up of 14 amino acids. Looked up from germline, CDR1 is SQVTM and CDR2 is ANQGSEA. In DNA form, the CDR3 reads TGCAGCGTTGATGAGGGACAGAGCACAGATACGCAGTATTTT. Translating it yields CSVDEGQSTDTQYF.

V gene TRBV7-9 combines with J gene TRBJ2-2; 9 positions agree with TRBD1. Germline V gives CDR1 SEHNR, CDR2 FQNEAQ (reference sequence). This CDR3 contains 17 residues. V lost 5 bases to trimming and J lost 4 bases; unmatched junction nucleotides: 11. The CDR3 nucleotides are TGTGCCAGCAGCCCCTTCGACAGGGGGGGAATCACCGGGGAGCTGTTTTTT. Protein: CASSPFDRGGITGELFF.

This clone has just one count. The rearrangement joins TRBV20-1 to TRBJ2-5, with D uncertain. V shed 7 bases and J shed 1 base, with 7 bases lying between them. Germline CDR1 reads DFQATT; CDR2 reads SNEGSKA (reference sequence). The CDR3 sequence is 11 residues long. As DNA, the CDR3 is TGCAGTGGCGGCGTCCAAGAGACCCAGTACTTC. Its protein product is CSGGVQETQYF.

This clone was recorded once. The V gene is TRBV19, the J gene TRBJ2-2; 12 bases line up with TRBD2. Germline V gene data show CDR1 as LNHDA and CDR2 as SQIVND (reference sequence). The V gene end was trimmed by 4 bases and the J gene end by 0 bases; junction bases not matched to a gene: 6. This CDR3 is 18 amino acids long. This chain's CDR3 is CASSTRLAGDTNTGELFF. CDR3 nucleotide sequence: TGTGCCAGTAGTACTCGACTAGCGGGAGACACGAACACCGGGGAGCTGTTTTTT. The variable domain in full, with the rest retrieved from reference TRBV19 and TRBJ2-2, is DGGITQSPKYLFRKEGQNVTLSCEQNLNHDAMYWYRQDPGQGLRLIYYSQIVNDFQKGDIAEGYSVSREKKESFPLTVTSAQKNPTAFYLCASSTRLAGDTNTGELFFGEGSRLTVL.

This chain joins TRBV4-2 and TRBJ2-7; unclear D gene. The CDR3 extends over 11 amino acids. In germline, CDR1 is LGHNA, CDR2 YNFKEQ. With 0 bases removed from V and 5 bases from J, the gap between germline ends came to 2 bases. The CDR3: CASSQDNEQYF. The CDR3 DNA reads as TGTGCCAGCAGCCAAGATAACGAGCAGTACTTC.

V and J are TRBV15 and TRBJ2-7; 8 positions agree with TRBD1. From germline, CDR1 is LNHNV and CDR2 YYDKDF (reference sequence). The CDR3 has 15 amino acids. With V trimmed by 3 bases and J by 0 bases, 4 bases remained unmatched. CDR3 loop: CATSRDRVSSYEQYF. The CDR3 nucleotides read TGTGCCACCAGCAGGGACAGGGTGAGCTCCTACGAGCAGTACTTC.

The count of this clone is one. The chain has TRBV4-1 and TRBJ2-1; 10 nucleotides line up with TRBD1. J lost 9 bases, V lost 4 bases, and 9 bases had no gene match. Germline lookup yields CDR1 MGHRA and CDR2 YSYEKL. The CDR3 contains 15 residues. This CDR3 is CASSRAHGTGVEQFF. The CDR3 region has the DNA TGCGCCAGCAGCCGGGCTCACGGGACAGGGGTTGAGCAGTTCTTC.

The V and J genes are TRBV7-2 and TRBJ2-1, with 9 bases matching TRBD2. CDR1 and CDR2 from the germline V gene are SGHTA and FQGNSA. Losses at the gene ends were 1 base for V and 5 bases for J; bases not matched to a gene: 6. The CDR3 has 16 residues. The CDR3 sequence: CASSLDGTSRDNEQFF. Here the CDR3 DNA reads TGTGCCAGCAGCTTAGATGGGACTAGCAGAGACAATGAGCAGTTCTTC.